This entry features one T cell receptor beta chain sequence. It has no known antigen specificity. Base quality data are lacking; no much larger clone is found one base away. These data come from a study of blood T cell repertoires in COVID-19 (dated by TCRdb to 2020 to 2021). Background for the entire study: Samples covering the acute and convalescent phases of COVID-19 were provided by collaborators in the United States, Italy and Spain. The material from the prospective study consisted of cDNA or gDNA derived from T cells, B-cell-depleted T cells, or PBMCs. Subjects who had been exposed to COVID-19, were actively infected with it, or had recovered from it provided the deeply sampled blood TCRbeta repertoires that made up the dataset. A freely available public database, intended as a resource for researchers studying the immune response to SARS-CoV-2, is where the repertoires were released. The samples were drawn from the first 160 participants of the ongoing ImmuneRACE study and from some 1,300 subjects provided by 6 global collaborators. Sample metadata almost always included a de-identified subject ID, COVID-19 status, age in years and sex. Where available, HLA class I and class II types were taken from metadata supplied by the sample provider and were not determined by assay-based typing.

In the prospective study, participants were roughly 18 to 95 years old, resided in 25 or so geographic areas of the United States, and were enrolled through a virtual design. In the prospective study, participants were assigned to cohorts based on the clinical history participants reported in a screening survey and a study questionnaire. A participant counted as exposed if, within 2 weeks of entering the study, that participant had been in contact with someone who had a PCR-confirmed or clinician-diagnosed COVID-19 case. In the prospective study, whole blood, serum and a nasopharyngeal or oropharyngeal swab were collected from each participant by mobile phlebotomists. Additional blood draws and questionnaires over a roughly two-month period could optionally be provided by prospective study participants. Prospective study blood samples were shipped either frozen or at room temperature before DNA extraction.

V lost 8 bases and J lost 2 bases; the stretch between them is 17 bases long. From its cysteine to its phenylalanine, the CDR3 spans 15 amino acids. Only the CDR3 DNA stays, 45 bases, in frame from base 1. The germline V gene supplies CDR1 ENHRY and CDR2 SYGVKD. Summary of the overall study and its limitations: How much clinical and demographic metadata was included differed by source and by participant, and the metadata was provided uncurated.

TCRbeta CDR3 regions were amplified from genomic DNA using the immunoSEQ Assay, a bias-controlled multiplex PCR. The source study handled its data this way. The number of nucleated cells in each sample was estimated from the amplification of reference gene primers within the assay. To quantify the absolute abundance of each unique TCRbeta CDR3 rearrangement, sequence reads were collapsed and filtered. For each sample, productive Simpson clonality was calculated as the square root of Simpson's diversity index across productive rearrangements. TCRdb re-hosts the immuneACCESS table, in-frame sequences only. Its copies lack some clones; in the studies checked, an unresolved V gene accounts for under half of them, and the cause for the rest is not known. V, J and clone size are taken as reported in that table, and D and trimming were inferred from the DNA itself. The sample has hundreds of thousands of clones on record, 85% to 90% of them singletons. The top ten clones comprise less than 3% of the sample.

This clonotype was obtained from a woman aged 45-60 years who had been exposed to COVID-19. Recombination linked TRBV10-3 to TRBJ2-3; a weak D assignment points to TRBD2 (6 bases agree). The sequenced sample consisted of PBMCs or T cells enriched from blood (not recorded which). The nucleotide sequence reads TGTGCCATCGGGGACCGGGACTCGCCCACAGATACGCAGTATTTT. This codes for CAIGDRDSPTDTQYF.